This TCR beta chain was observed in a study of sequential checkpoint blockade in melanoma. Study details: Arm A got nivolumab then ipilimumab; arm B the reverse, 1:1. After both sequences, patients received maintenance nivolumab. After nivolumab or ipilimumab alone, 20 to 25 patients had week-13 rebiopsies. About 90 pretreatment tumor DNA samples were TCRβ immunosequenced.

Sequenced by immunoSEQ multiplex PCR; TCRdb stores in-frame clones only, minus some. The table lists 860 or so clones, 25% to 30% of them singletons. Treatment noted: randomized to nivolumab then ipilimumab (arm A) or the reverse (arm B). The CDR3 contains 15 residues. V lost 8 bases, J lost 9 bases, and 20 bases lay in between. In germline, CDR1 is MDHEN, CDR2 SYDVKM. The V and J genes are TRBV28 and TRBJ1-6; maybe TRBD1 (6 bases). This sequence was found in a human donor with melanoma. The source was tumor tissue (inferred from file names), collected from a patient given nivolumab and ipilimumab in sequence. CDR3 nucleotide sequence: TGTGCCAGCTCCCCAGTAGGGGGGCCTATTTCACCCCTCCACTTT. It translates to CASSPVGGPISPLHF.